This T cell receptor (beta chain) was captured by sequencing in a study of T cells in Graves' hyperthyroidism and ophthalmopathy. Amplification of TCR beta CDR3 regions used RNA as the template. The HTBI primer set served for first-round RT-PCR of the TCR CDR3. MiXCR, run by TCRdb on the multiplex PCR reads, gives a single entry per CDR3 protein. Of some 370,000 distinct CDR3 sequences in the sample, about 17% were seen once. Germline V gene lookup returns CDR1 SNHLY and CDR2 FYNNEI. CDR3 length: 15 amino acids. V trimming: 5 bases; J trimming: 5 bases; junction bases outside the gene matches: 3. This receptor was identified in a young woman with Graves' hyperthyroidism that later progressed to Graves' ophthalmopathy. Specimen: blood. This chain links TRBV2 with TRBJ2-3, with 14 bases aligning to TRBD2. This chain's CDR3 is CASSRLAGGEDTQYF. CDR3 nucleotides: TGTGCCAGCAGTCGACTAGCGGGAGGGGAAGATACGCAGTATTTT.